A selection of T cell receptor beta chains follows, all from one sample in a study of T cells in localized non-small cell lung cancer. The table came from immunoSEQ multiplex PCR; TCRdb's copy has only in-frame clones and leaves some out. The sample yields about 39,000 clones, about 76% seen once. Sample: PBMCs, taken before any cancer treatment. These receptors originate from a woman aged 40 to 75 with stage II squamous cell lung carcinoma. Each CDR3 is given with its conserved first and last residue. D genes are given only for firm matches. Only part of the rows carry a size: once, few, many, or a class if the clone is expanded.

D gene: .; clone size: .; V gene: TRBV7-9; J gene: TRBJ2-2; CDR3 DNA: TGTGCCAGCAGTTACGCCCCGGGCGTCACGAACACCGGGGAGCTGTTTTTT; CDR3 protein: CASSYAPGVTNTGELFF
D gene: .; clone size: once; V gene: TRBV7-2; J gene: TRBJ1-2; CDR3 DNA: TGTGCCAGCAGCCTTGTTAACTATGGCTACACCTTC; CDR3 protein: CASSLVNYGYTF
D gene: .; clone size: .; V gene: TRBV4-2; J gene: TRBJ2-2; CDR3 DNA: TGTGCCAGCAGCCCTCCGCCCGGACTCACCGGGGAGCTGTTTTTT; CDR3 protein: CASSPPPGLTGELFF
D gene: TRBD1; clone size: .; V gene: TRBV9; J gene: TRBJ1-4; CDR3 DNA: TGTGCCAGCAGCACCACCGGGACAGGGAATGAAAAACTGTTTTTT; CDR3 protein: CASSTTGTGNEKLFF
D gene: TRBD1; clone size: .; V gene: TRBV10-3; J gene: TRBJ2-3; CDR3 DNA: TGTGCCATCAGTCCCGGACAGGCCTATAGCACAGATACGCAGTATTTT; CDR3 protein: CAISPGQAYSTDTQYF
D gene: .; clone size: .; V gene: TRBV6-5; J gene: TRBJ2-2; CDR3 DNA: TGTGCCAGCAGTTTCCGTTCCCCCGGGGAGCTGTTTTTT; CDR3 protein: CASSFRSPGELFF
D gene: TRBD2; clone size: .; V gene: TRBV27; J gene: TRBJ2-5; CDR3 DNA: TGTGCCAGCAGTTCGGGCGTGGCCACTAGCGTAGCGGCCCAGTACTTC; CDR3 protein: CASSSGVATSVAAQYF
D gene: .; clone size: .; V gene: TRBV5-1; J gene: TRBJ2-1; CDR3 DNA: TGCGCCAGCAGTAGGGAGGGGGGGCTATCCTACAATGAGCAGTTCTTC; CDR3 protein: CASSREGGLSYNEQFF
D gene: TRBD1; clone size: .; V gene: TRBV28; J gene: TRBJ2-5; CDR3 DNA: TGTGCCAGCAGTCCTCTACAGGGGGGCGACATTGGTGGGCAAGAGACCCAGTACTTC; CDR3 protein: CASSPLQGGDIGGQETQYF
D gene: .; clone size: .; V gene: TRBV9; J gene: TRBJ2-2; CDR3 DNA: TGTGCCAGCAGCGTAGGAGTACAGGGCACCGGGGAGCTGTTTTTT; CDR3 protein: CASSVGVQGTGELFF
D gene: .; clone size: .; V gene: TRBV5-6; J gene: TRBJ2-5; CDR3 DNA: TGTGCCAGCAGCCCTGACACAAAAGAGACCCAGTACTTC; CDR3 protein: CASSPDTKETQYF
D gene: TRBD1; clone size: .; V gene: TRBV9; J gene: TRBJ1-1; CDR3 DNA: TGTGCCAGCAGCCCCACTTGGACAGGTACTGAAGCTTTCTTT; CDR3 protein: CASSPTWTGTEAFF
D gene: TRBD1; clone size: few; V gene: TRBV5-1; J gene: TRBJ1-4; CDR3 DNA: TGCGCCAGCAGCTTGGGACAGGGCGGAGAAAAACTGTTTTTT; CDR3 protein: CASSLGQGGEKLFF
D gene: .; clone size: .; V gene: TRBV27; J gene: TRBJ1-5; CDR3 DNA: TGTGCCAGCAGTTTATCCCTAAATCAGCCCCAGCATTTT; CDR3 protein: CASSLSLNQPQHF
D gene: TRBD2; clone size: .; V gene: TRBV6-1; J gene: TRBJ2-3; CDR3 DNA: TGTGCCAGCAGTGCTCTAGCGGGGTACTTTAATACGCAGTATTTT; CDR3 protein: CASSALAGYFNTQYF
D gene: .; clone size: .; V gene: TRBV2; J gene: TRBJ2-3; CDR3 DNA: TGTGCCAGCAGTGAAGGGTGGGATACGCAGTATTTT; CDR3 protein: CASSEGWDTQYF
D gene: .; clone size: .; V gene: TRBV7-9; J gene: TRBJ1-1; CDR3 DNA: TGTGCCAGCAGCTTAGGGTCCCTGAACACTGAAGCTTTCTTT; CDR3 protein: CASSLGSLNTEAFF
D gene: .; clone size: .; V gene: TRBV5-6; J gene: TRBJ1-2; CDR3 DNA: TGTGCCAGCAGCCCCGCCGGGACCGGTAACTACGGCTACACCTTC; CDR3 protein: CASSPAGTGNYGYTF
D gene: TRBD2; clone size: .; V gene: TRBV6-6; J gene: TRBJ2-1; CDR3 DNA: TGTGCCAGCAGCCAGGGACTAGCGTCCCACAATGAGCAGTTCTTC; CDR3 protein: CASSQGLASHNEQFF
D gene: .; clone size: .; V gene: TRBV9; J gene: TRBJ1-5; CDR3 DNA: TGTGCCAGCAGCGTAGGAGGAGCCGGCACCGATTCGCCCCAGCATTTT; CDR3 protein: CASSVGGAGTDSPQHF
D gene: .; clone size: .; V gene: TRBV21-1; J gene: TRBJ1-1; CDR3 DNA: TGTGCCAGCAGCAAATGGCGGGGAGGAGTAGTCCCCGATCTAGAGGCGGCTTTCTTT; CDR3 protein: CASSKWRGGVVPDLEAAFF
D gene: .; clone size: .; V gene: TRBV20-1; J gene: TRBJ1-2; CDR3 DNA: TGCAGTGCTAGAGATCAAGGCTACACCTTC; CDR3 protein: CSARDQGYTF
D gene: .; clone size: .; V gene: TRBV2; J gene: TRBJ1-6; CDR3 DNA: TGTGCCAGCCATGGGAATCTGGGAAATTCACCCCTCCACTTT; CDR3 protein: CASHGNLGNSPLHF
D gene: TRBD1; clone size: .; V gene: TRBV4-3; J gene: TRBJ2-2; CDR3 DNA: TGCGCCAGCAGCCTCGTAGACAGGGCTTACACCGGGGAGCTGTTTTTT; CDR3 protein: CASSLVDRAYTGELFF
D gene: TRBD2; clone size: once; V gene: TRBV11-2; J gene: TRBJ2-3; CDR3 DNA: TGTGCCAGCAGTCGGACTAGCGGGGAGACAGATACGCAGTATTTT; CDR3 protein: CASSRTSGETDTQYF
D gene: TRBD1; clone size: .; V gene: TRBV6-5; J gene: TRBJ2-7; CDR3 DNA: TGTGCCAGCAGTTACACCCGGGACAGCTCCTACGAGCAGTACTTC; CDR3 protein: CASSYTRDSSYEQYF
D gene: TRBD1; clone size: .; V gene: TRBV10-3; J gene: TRBJ2-7; CDR3 DNA: TGTGCCACCAAACTCCAATCAATACAGGGGGCCCACGAGCAGTACTTC; CDR3 protein: CATKLQSIQGAHEQYF
D gene: .; clone size: .; V gene: TRBV5-1; J gene: TRBJ1-1; CDR3 DNA: TGCGCCAGCAGGGGGGCAGGGGAAAACACTGAAGCTTTCTTT; CDR3 protein: CASRGAGENTEAFF
D gene: TRBD1; clone size: .; V gene: TRBV28; J gene: TRBJ1-4; CDR3 DNA: TGTGCCAGCAGTTTGCCGGGACAGGGGGACGAAAAACTGTTTTTT; CDR3 protein: CASSLPGQGDEKLFF
D gene: .; clone size: .; V gene: TRBV28; J gene: TRBJ2-5; CDR3 DNA: TGTGCCAGCAGTTTGCCCCGACTAAGTGTAGGAGAGACCCAGTACTTC; CDR3 protein: CASSLPRLSVGETQYF
D gene: .; clone size: .; V gene: TRBV29-1; J gene: TRBJ2-1; CDR3 DNA: TGCAGCGTTGGAACGGAGTACAATGAGCAGTTCTTC; CDR3 protein: CSVGTEYNEQFF
D gene: .; clone size: .; V gene: TRBV27; J gene: TRBJ1-3; CDR3 DNA: TGTGCCAGCACCTCGATCCCGCCCGGGACACGGGTCTTAGGTGGAAACACCATATATTTT; CDR3 protein: CASTSIPPGTRVLGGNTIYF
D gene: .; clone size: once; V gene: TRBV5-1; J gene: TRBJ2-1; CDR3 DNA: TGCGCCAGCAGCTTGAAACTAGAATTGGGTGAGCAGTTCTTC; CDR3 protein: CASSLKLELGEQFF
D gene: .; clone size: .; V gene: TRBV10-2; J gene: TRBJ2-5; CDR3 DNA: TGCGCCAGCAGTACAGACCGCGATGAGACCCAGTACTTC; CDR3 protein: CASSTDRDETQYF
D gene: .; clone size: .; V gene: TRBV28; J gene: TRBJ2-3; CDR3 DNA: TGTGCCAGCAGTCGTCTCACAGATACGCAGTATTTT; CDR3 protein: CASSRLTDTQYF
D gene: .; clone size: once; V gene: TRBV27; J gene: TRBJ2-2; CDR3 DNA: TGTGCCAGCAGTGAATCGAACACCGGGGAGCTGTTTTTT; CDR3 protein: CASSESNTGELFF
D gene: TRBD1; clone size: .; V gene: TRBV5-4; J gene: TRBJ1-2; CDR3 DNA: TGTGCCAGCAGCTTGGGACAGGGGAATTCTAACTATGGCTACACCTTC; CDR3 protein: CASSLGQGNSNYGYTF
D gene: .; clone size: .; V gene: TRBV21-1; J gene: TRBJ1-2; CDR3 DNA: TGTGCCAGCAGCCACATGGAGGTGCAGGGGGGGACCTATGGCTACACCTTC; CDR3 protein: CASSHMEVQGGTYGYTF
D gene: .; clone size: .; V gene: TRBV6-4; J gene: TRBJ1-1; CDR3 DNA: TGTGCCAGCAGTGATAGAGGACTCGACGTGGGGGATGAAGCTTTCTTT; CDR3 protein: CASSDRGLDVGDEAFF
D gene: TRBD2; clone size: .; V gene: TRBV19; J gene: TRBJ2-1; CDR3 DNA: TGTGCCAGTAGTCCTAGACTAGCGGGGAATGAGCAGTTCTTC; CDR3 protein: CASSPRLAGNEQFF
D gene: TRBD1; clone size: .; V gene: TRBV7-2; J gene: TRBJ2-3; CDR3 DNA: TGTGCCAGCAGCCCGAGGACAGGTGGAGATACGCAGTATTTT; CDR3 protein: CASSPRTGGDTQYF